This entry describes one T cell receptor beta chain. Its antigen is not yet known. Per-base quality was not reported, and no clone a single base away is much larger than it. The CDR3 regions of human TCRbeta chains were subjected to immunosequencing. In the original analysis: Repertoire TCRs were matched against a reference library of SARS-CoV-2-specific TCRs generated with the MIRA antigen-specificity platform. Breadth was defined as the fraction of unique TCRs that were SARS-CoV-2-associated, and depth was defined as the fraction of total T cells that were SARS-CoV-2-associated. Using the MIRA data, each spike-specific TCR was assigned both to the spike region to which the TCR was reactive and to a CD4 or CD8 class. Log10-transformed breadth and depth values were compared by one-way ANOVA with Sidak's multiple comparisons tests. In its TCRdb copy, this immuneACCESS table keeps in-frame sequences only and misses some clones. Where compared with another copy, unresolved V genes explain less than half of these, and the others have no known cause. That table gives V, J and clone size, and the DNA gave D and trimming. This sample gives approximately 100,000 clones in total; approximately 90% of them show up just once. Roughly 4.5% of the sample goes to the ten largest clones.

In light of the paper, this sample's time point label describes: baseline before first vaccination. Vaccinee samples came from UK trials COV001 and COV002, including a single-blind randomized controlled phase 2/3 trial of AZD1222 (ChAdOx1 nCoV-19) in healthy adults. Trial participant PBMC samples were collected at day 0 and day 28 after the second dose for TCRbeta chain sequencing. The data originate from a study of T cell responses to AZD1222 COVID-19 vaccine (dated by TCRdb to about 2021). A note on the overall study: AZD1222 recipients given second doses at about 4 weeks or at about 12 weeks were pooled, since spike-specific TCR depth and breadth were not found to differ between the two schedules. A total of approximately 250 trial participants underwent TCR sequencing, of whom about 200 had received two doses of AZD1222 and approximately 25 had received two doses of the MenACWY control vaccine. Trial participants were enrolled by age into subgroups of 18-55, 56-69 and 70-plus years, and roughly 150, 30 and 60 TCR-sequenced participants, respectively, were included in these subgroups.

Points the paper makes about the study in general: Participants were mostly white British, with more females than males. The authors suggested clonal diversity may have been underestimated. The 56-69-year group was small, and its depth increase did not reach significance, likely because of low power. Nearly half of unique spike-specific TCRs reportedly recognized epitopes outside regions mutated in the B.1.351 and B.1.1.7 variants. Conclusions about previously exposed vaccinees were limited because only six AZD1222 recipients were SARS-CoV-2 seropositive at baseline. A significant rise in spike-specific TCR breadth and depth was observed after two AZD1222 doses relative to day 0 and relative to MenACWY recipients. No day 14 peak-response samples were available, so repertoires were characterized only after the peak T cell response. The whole spike protein was spanned by vaccine-associated CD4 TCRs, and dominant responses were seen in regions 160-218 and 743-854.

From cysteine to phenylalanine, the CDR3 is 14 amino acids long. The DNA shown is the 42-base CDR3, in frame from base 1. Per the germline V gene (reference sequence), SGHNT is the CDR1 and YYREEE is the CDR2. Trimming takes 4 bases from V and 1 base from J, and the germline ends sit 11 bases apart. The chain uses TRBV5-4 and TRBJ1-1; a tentative D match to TRBD1 spans 5 bases. Sequences were derived from peripheral blood, sampled on day 0 of AZD1222 vaccination. The source of this sequence is an adult in good health. The bases are TGTGCCAGCAGCCCAGGGACGGAGAACACTGAAGCTTTCTTT. The encoded protein is CASSPGTENTEAFF.